These 30 T cell receptor beta chains were sequenced from one sample in a study of T cells in Graves' hyperthyroidism and ophthalmopathy. TCR beta CDR3 region amplification was performed from RNA transcripts. HTBI primers were employed in a first-round RT-PCR of the TCR CDR3. TCRdb reanalysed the multiplex PCR reads using MiXCR and keeps one entry per CDR3 protein. The profile shows around 350,000 distinct CDR3 sequences, roughly 25% of them singletons. Sequencing input: blood. The receptors were sampled from a man aged 45-60 years with Graves' hyperthyroidism.

V is TRBV5-1 and J is TRBJ2-1; possible D gene TRBD1, 5 bases. CDR1 SGHRS and CDR2 YFSETQ come from the germline V gene. This CDR3 spans 12 amino acids. Deletions cut 5 bases from V and 5 bases from J, with 8 bases between. CDR3 protein: CASRTDDNEQFF. Here the CDR3 DNA reads TGCGCCAGCAGGACAGACGACAATGAGCAGTTCTTC.

The V and J genes are TRBV12-3 or TRBV12-4 and TRBJ1-5; D call uncertain. V was cut by 4 bases and J by 3 bases, with 7 bases left in between. The CDR3 has 13 residues. DNA for the CDR3: TGTGCCAGCAGTTCGTTTCCCAATCAGCCCCAGCATTTT. This codes for CASSSFPNQPQHF.

CDR3 nucleotide sequence: TGTGCCAGCAGCTACTGTCAGTGGGGTGAAAGGTGCGAGCAGTACTTC. Its translation is CASSYCQWGERCEQYF. The chain links TRBV7-9 to TRBJ2-7; D remains unclear. Germline V gives CDR1 SEHNR, CDR2 FQNEAQ (reference sequence). This CDR3 has 16 amino acids. The V end lost 4 bases, the J end lost 6 bases, and 22 bases lay between the germline ends.

Many counts were recorded for this clonotype. V gene TRBV7-8 combines with J gene TRBJ2-5; D uncertain. Germline CDR1 reads SGHVS; CDR2 reads FQNEAQ. The V and J ends lost 1 base and 0 bases respectively, with 9 bases between them. There are 15 residues in the CDR3. CDR3 bases: TGTGCCAGCAGCTTAGTAGGATCGTACCAAGAGACCCAGTACTTC. This sequence encodes CASSLVGSYQETQYF.

This clonotype turned up a few times. The chain employs TRBV11-2 and TRBJ1-4; TRBD1 is a possible D gene (6 bases). The CDR3 runs to 13 residues. The germline CDR1 and CDR2 sequences are SGHAT and FQNNGV. Trimming took off 5 bases at V and 3 bases at J, with 7 bases between the two ends. The DNA of the CDR3 is TGTGCCAGCAGCAAGGGGGCTAATGAAAAACTGTTTTTT. This translates into CASSKGANEKLFF. The full variable domain, rest sourced from reference TRBV11-2 and TRBJ1-4, is EAGVAQSPRYKIIEKRQSVAFWCNPISGHATLYWYQQILGQGPKLLIQFQNNGVVDDSQLPKDRFSAERLKGVDSTLKIQPAKLEDSAVYLCASSKGANEKLFFGSGTQLSVL.

The sample holds a few counts of this clonotype. The rearrangement joins TRBV7-2 to TRBJ2-7; D may match TRBD1 or TRBD2 (5 bases each). Trimming took 11 bases from V and 0 from J, leaving 41 bases between them. Germline-derived CDR1 and CDR2 are SGHTA and FQGNSA. The CDR3 totals 22 residues. This CDR3 is CAWSRRDGNHGTLNYGSYEQYF. The CDR3 DNA sequence: TGTGCCTGGAGCCGACGAGACGGGAACCACGGGACCCTTAATTACGGCTCCTACGAGCAGTACTTC. Drawing the rest from reference TRBV7-2 and TRBJ2-7, the complete variable domain is GAGVSQSPSNKVTEKGKDVELRCDPISGHTALYWYRQSLGQGLEFLIYFQGNSAPDKSGLPSDRFSAERTGGSVSTLTIQRTQQEDSAVYLCAWSRRDGNHGTLNYGSYEQYFGPGTRLTVT.

This clonotype was seen only a few times. The J gene is TRBJ2-2, the V gene TRBV10-2; 11 bases are shared with TRBD2. Germline V gene lookup returns CDR1 WSHSY and CDR2 SAAADI. Trimming removed 7 bases from V and 1 base from J; junction bases left unmatched: 8. The CDR3 is made up of 17 amino acids. CDR3 DNA: TGCGCCAGCACCTTACCCCTAGCGGGGGGGAACACCGGGGAGCTGTTTTTT. Translation gives CASTLPLAGGNTGELFF.

This clonotype has a handful of counts. The genes are TRBV7-2 and TRBJ1-1; D unclear. V lost 1 base, J lost 1 base, and 10 bases lay in between. Germline V gene sequence: CDR1 SGHTA, CDR2 FQGNSA. The CDR3 is 15 amino acids. The CDR3 region has the DNA TGTGCCAGCAGCTTAGACAGATCCCAGAACACTGAAGCTTTCTTT. Its protein product is CASSLDRSQNTEAFF.

This clonotype occurred many times. The rearrangement links TRBV29-1 to TRBJ2-7; D gene ambiguous. CDR1 is SQVTM and CDR2 is ANQGSEA in the germline V gene. V gave up 4 bases and J gave up 0 bases, with 13 bases separating them. This CDR3 comprises 14 residues. The CDR3 here is CSVALDAASYEQYF. CDR3 in DNA: TGCAGCGTTGCCTTAGACGCGGCCTCCTACGAGCAGTACTTC.

This clonotype was seen a handful of times. This chain links TRBV10-3 with TRBJ2-5; D perhaps matches TRBD1 (5 bases). Germline CDR1 ENHRY, CDR2 SYGVKD. The germline V and J ends were trimmed by 10 bases and 5 bases, with 17 bases remaining between them. There are 13 residues in the CDR3. In nucleotides, the CDR3 is TGTGCCACTGGGGCTGGGTTTCGGGAGACCCAGTACTTC. As protein: CATGAGFRETQYF.

This clonotype was detected only a few times. The CDR3, as DNA: TGCAGTCCGGAGGAGAGGGGGACAGATACGCAGTATTTT. This encodes CSPEERGTDTQYF. The genes are TRBV20-1 and TRBJ2-3; D possibly corresponds to TRBD1 (6 bases). Looked up from germline, CDR1 is DFQATT and CDR2 is SNEGSKA (reference sequence). V was clipped by 8 bases and J by 3 bases, with 15 bases between them. The CDR3 is 13 residues long.

This chain joins TRBV11-2 and TRBJ1-2; no reliable D call. The CDR3 runs 12 residues. V lost 7 bases to trimming and J lost 5 bases, with 11 bases between them. Per the germline V gene, CDR1 is SGHAT and CDR2 is FQNNGV. CDR3 loop: CASIYIGYGYTF. In nucleotides, the CDR3 is TGTGCCAGCATTTACATAGGATATGGCTACACCTTC. Looking up the rest from reference TRBV11-2 and TRBJ1-2 gives the full variable domain: EAGVAQSPRYKIIEKRQSVAFWCNPISGHATLYWYQQILGQGPKLLIQFQNNGVVDDSQLPKDRFSAERLKGVDSTLKIQPAKLEDSAVYLCASIYIGYGYTFGSGTRLTVV.

The V gene is TRBV7-9, the J gene TRBJ2-4, with 8 bases identical to TRBD1. Germline CDR1 and CDR2: SEHNR and FQNEAQ (reference sequence). Germline trimming cut 1 base from V and 7 bases from J; bases unmatched to any gene: 6. CDR3 length: 15 amino acids. The CDR3: CASSLVGGQGNIQYF. In DNA, the CDR3 is TGTGCCAGCAGCTTAGTAGGCGGACAGGGCAACATTCAGTACTTC.

The J gene is TRBJ2-5, the V gene TRBV6-1, with D maybe TRBD2 (6 bases). This CDR3 has 16 amino acids. V was shortened by 2 bases and J by 4 bases, with 17 bases between the two germline ends. Germline-derived CDR1 and CDR2 are MNHNS and SASEGT. This chain's CDR3 is CASSEWFGSGLETQYF. Written as DNA, the CDR3 is TGTGCCAGCAGTGAATGGTTCGGGAGCGGATTAGAGACCCAGTACTTC.

This chain connects TRBV6-1 to TRBJ2-7; D is perhaps TRBD2 (5 bases). V shed 5 bases and J shed 1 base, with 15 bases lying between them. CDR3 length equals 15 residues. Germline CDR1 MNHNS, CDR2 SASEGT. The CDR3 coding sequence is TGTGCCAGCAGTAGCGACCGGGATCGGTCCTACGAGCAGTACTTC. Residues: CASSSDRDRSYEQYF.

At least ten counts were recorded for this clonotype. The junction and the germline gene differ at one end; a read error may be behind it. In DNA form, the CDR3 reads TGTGCCAGCAGAGAAGTAGGGCGGATGAACACTGAAGCTTTCTTT. Encoded protein: CASREVGRMNTEAFF. This chain links TRBV6-1 with TRBJ1-1; D gene ambiguous. Per germline, CDR1 MNHNS and CDR2 SASEGT. The CDR3 runs to 15 residues.

In this sample, this clonotype turned up a few times. This sequence joins TRBV27 and TRBJ2-7; D is perhaps TRBD2 (6 bases). The CDR3 spans 17 residues. Germline V gene data show CDR1 as MNHEY and CDR2 as SMNVEV (reference sequence). V was pared by 6 bases and J by 5 bases, with 26 bases between. The CDR3: CASSPPHRGTFLNEQYF. DNA of the CDR3: TGTGCCAGCAGCCCACCCCACAGAGGGACTTTCCTGAACGAGCAGTACTTC.

The CDR3 nucleotides are TGCAGTGCTAGAGATCGTGGGGGGGGGCCCCAGCATTTT. Its protein product is CSARDRGGGPQHF. V and J are TRBV20-1 and TRBJ1-5, with a possible D match to TRBD1 (5 bases). The V gene lost 0 bases and the J gene lost 9 bases, with 12 bases spanning the gap. The CDR3 totals 13 residues. The germline V gene encodes CDR1 DFQATT and CDR2 SNEGSKA (reference sequence).

The V call is TRBV6-1, the J call TRBJ1-4, with 8 bases that match TRBD1. There are 15 residues in the CDR3. V shed 6 bases, J shed 3 bases, and the junction held 6 bases outside the gene matches. Looked up from germline, CDR1 is MNHNS and CDR2 is SASEGT. The CDR3 sequence is CASRPQGAANEKLFF. CDR3 sequence (DNA): TGTGCCAGCAGACCCCAGGGGGCGGCTAATGAAAAACTGTTTTTT.

The V call is TRBV7-8, the J call TRBJ1-6; weak D call: TRBD1 (6 bases). Trimming left V 5 bases short and J 10 bases short, with 24 bases between. Germline-derived CDR1 and CDR2 are SGHVS and FQNEAQ. The CDR3 length is 17 residues. The CDR3 nucleotides read TGTGCCAGCAGCACCTATGGGGGGGGGGCGGCAAGCTCACCCCTCCACTTT. It codes for CASSTYGGGAASSPLHF.

This clonotype was counted ten times or more. The rearrangement uses TRBV6-2 or TRBV6-3 and TRBJ1-5, with D hard to call. Germline CDR1 and CDR2: MNHEY and SVGEGT. V lost 8 bases and J 1 base, leaving 6 bases between the germline ends. The CDR3 covers 12 residues. CDR3 DNA: TGTGCCAGCGGGGAGAGCAATCAGCCCCAGCATTTT. This sequence encodes CASGESNQPQHF.

The CDR3: CASSSRRTSGAMGEQYF. CDR3 sequence (DNA): TGTGCCAGCAGCTCCCGTCGGACTAGCGGAGCGATGGGGGAGCAGTACTTC. The chain uses TRBV11-2 and TRBJ2-7; TRBD2 matches at 10 bases. With V trimmed by 4 bases and J by 7 bases, 16 bases remained unmatched. Germline V gene lookup returns CDR1 SGHAT and CDR2 FQNNGV. The CDR3 has 17 amino acids.

The rearrangement links TRBV7-9 to TRBJ1-4; no firm D call. This CDR3 has 14 residues. Per the germline V gene, CDR1 is SEHNR and CDR2 is FQNEAQ (reference sequence). V lost 4 bases to trimming and J lost 8 bases, with 14 bases between them. The CDR3 region is CASSSRGSDEKLFF. DNA for the CDR3: TGTGCCAGCAGCTCCAGAGGATCGGACGAAAAACTGTTTTTT. The full variable domain, its missing parts supplied by reference TRBV7-9 and TRBJ1-4, is DTGVSQNPRHKITKRGQNVTFRCDPISEHNRLYWYRQTLGQGPEFLTYFQNEAQLEKSRLLSDRFSAERPKGSFSTLEIQRTEQGDSAMYLCASSSRGSDEKLFFGSGTQLSVL.

There are many counts of this clonotype. The J gene is TRBJ2-7, the V gene TRBV2; D unclear. The CDR3 is made up of 15 amino acids. V was trimmed by 4 bases and J by 0 bases, leaving 13 bases between them. The germline CDR1 and CDR2 sequences are SNHLY and FYNNEI. Written as DNA, the CDR3 is TGTGCCAGCAGTGTAGACTTTCCGAGCTCCTACGAGCAGTACTTC. It codes for CASSVDFPSSYEQYF.

In its sample, this clonotype was seen a few times. The V gene is TRBV11-2, the J gene TRBJ2-6; weak D call: TRBD2 (5 bases). The V end lost 5 bases, the J end lost 5 bases, and 16 bases lay between the germline ends. The CDR3 covers 16 residues. The germline V gene has CDR1 SGHAT and CDR2 FQNNGV. CDR3 protein: CASSPHRGSWANVLTF. The CDR3 coding sequence is TGTGCCAGCAGCCCCCACCGGGGTAGCTGGGCCAACGTCCTGACTTTC.

This clonotype was seen at least ten times. The chain has TRBV28 and TRBJ1-1, with no clear D. V was trimmed by 7 bases and J by 2 bases, leaving 11 bases between them. This CDR3 is 13 amino acids long. In germline, CDR1 is MDHEN, CDR2 SYDVKM. CDR3 in amino acids: CASMRTGNTEAFF. As DNA, the CDR3 is TGTGCCAGCATGCGGACCGGCAACACTGAAGCTTTCTTT.

Note on this clonotype: One junction end disagrees with the germline gene, perhaps due to a read error. The DNA for the CDR3 is TGCGCCAGCAGCCGCCACAGGGCAACTAATGAAAAACTGTTTTTT. It specifies CASSRHRATNEKLFF. The chain joins TRBV7-4 to TRBJ1-4, with D perhaps TRBD1 (6 bases). CDR3 length: 15 amino acids. Germline CDR1 reads SGHVT; CDR2 reads SQSDAQ.

This clonotype was observed a few times. The rearrangement joins TRBV24-1 to TRBJ2-2; D gene unclear. The V gene lost 2 bases and the J gene lost 8 bases, with 5 bases spanning the gap. CDR1 is KGHDR and CDR2 is SFDVKD in the germline V gene. The CDR3 loop spans 12 amino acids. CDR3 bases: TGTGCCACCAGTGATTCAGTAGGGGAGCTGTTTTTT. The encoded protein is CATSDSVGELFF.

This clonotype appeared a few times. V usage is TRBV3-1 and J usage is TRBJ1-5, with D possibly matching TRBD1 (5 bases). Between the trimmed V and J ends, which lost 4 bases and 2 bases, there was a span of 9 bases. This CDR3 comprises 14 residues. Germline CDR1 is LGHDT and CDR2 is YNNKEL (reference sequence). CDR3 sequence: CASSPWGGNQPQHF. The DNA for the CDR3 is TGTGCCAGCAGCCCATGGGGCGGCAATCAGCCCCAGCATTTT.

The rearrangement uses TRBV5-6 and TRBJ2-3, with no clear D. CDR3 size: 14 residues. The V gene's germline CDR1 is SGHDT and CDR2 YYEEEE. Between the trimmed V and J ends, which lost 2 bases and 0 bases, there was a span of 7 bases. This chain's CDR3 is CASSFGASTDTQYF. The CDR3 DNA reads TGTGCCAGCAGCTTCGGTGCTAGCACAGATACGCAGTATTTT.